The clone carrying this TCR beta chain was seen a single time. This record belongs to a study of blood T cell repertoires in COVID-19. Study information: The study drew acute and convalescent COVID-19 samples from the United States, Italy and Spain.

Original analysis: The assay estimated nucleated cells by amplifying reference gene primers. The table came from immunoSEQ multiplex PCR; TCRdb's copy has only in-frame clones and leaves some out. That table furnishes V, J and clone size, whereas the DNA furnished D and trimming. The table includes 300,000 to 350,000 clones, nearly 90% detected once. J lost 5 bases, V lost 1 base, and 1 base had no gene match. The CDR3 covers 15 residues. CDR1 SGHTA and CDR2 FQGTGA come from the germline V gene. The J gene is TRBJ2-1, the V gene TRBV7-3, with 11 bases lining up with TRBD2. The clonotype was recovered from a woman younger than 30 with acute COVID-19. The material sequenced was PBMCs or T cells enriched from blood (not recorded which). The CDR3 loop is CASSLISGRDNEQFF. The CDR3 DNA follows: TGTGCCAGCAGCTTAATTAGCGGGAGGGACAATGAGCAGTTCTTC.